This T cell receptor beta chain stems from a study of T cells in Graves' hyperthyroidism and ophthalmopathy. This clonotype was detected a few times. Using RNA transcripts as the source, TCR beta CDR3 regions were amplified. Initially, a first-round RT-PCR of the TCR CDR3 employed the HTBI primer set. Via MiXCR, TCRdb re-called the multiplex PCR reads, giving one row per CDR3 protein. The sample has 500,000 to 650,000 distinct CDR3 sequences, more than 15% seen once; the top ten hold roughly a sixth. With 1 base removed from V and 0 bases from J, the gap between germline ends came to 10 bases. The CDR3 extends over 14 amino acids. Per the germline V gene, CDR1 is DFQATT and CDR2 is SNEGSKA (reference sequence). Patients were excluded for uncontrolled infection, other autoimmune disease, pregnancy or lactation.

The clonotype was recovered from a woman under 30 with Graves' ophthalmopathy. This chain joins TRBV20-1 and TRBJ2-7; D is unresolved. Sequencing was done on a sample of blood. The CDR3 spells CSARVPRSSYEQYF. CDR3 bases: TGCAGTGCTAGAGTTCCCAGGAGCTCCTACGAGCAGTACTTC.